What follows are 10 T cell receptor beta chains derived from one specimen sequenced in a study of CD8+ T cells in alopecia areata. As for treatment: oral pan-JAK inhibitor, 5-10 mg twice daily. RNA extraction was followed by reverse transcription into cDNA, which acted as the sequencing template. TCRdb's copy holds only in-frame clones and misses some; the assay was immunoSEQ multiplex PCR. Of approximately 210,000 clones in the sample, around 60% were seen once. The source was CD4+ T cells sorted from blood, collected between weeks 47 and 50, from a patient treated with tofacitinib. The receptors were gathered from a human donor with alopecia areata.

The chain links TRBV2 to TRBJ2-7, with D possibly being TRBD1 or TRBD2 (5 bases each). Germline V lookup: CDR1 SNHLY, CDR2 FYNNEI. The CDR3 is 13 residues long. V lost 10 bases and J 3 bases, leaving 16 bases between the germline ends. In DNA form, the CDR3 reads TGTGCCACCGCTAGGGACGTTGGCTACGAGCAGTACTTC. This gives the protein CATARDVGYEQYF.

The chain has TRBV18 and TRBJ2-6; no definite D call. V was cut by 1 base and J by 0 bases, with 1 base left in between. The CDR3 is made up of 14 amino acids. Germline V gene sequence: CDR1 KGHSH, CDR2 LQKENI. DNA for the CDR3: TGTGCCAGCTCACCACTCTCTGGGGCCAACGTCCTGACTTTC. Residues: CASSPLSGANVLTF.

The sample holds many counts of this clone. V usage is TRBV7-9 and J usage is TRBJ1-6, with unresolved D. V was shortened by 5 bases and J by 7 bases, with 12 bases between the two germline ends. The CDR3 loop spans 14 amino acids. Germline CDR1 reads SEHNR; CDR2 reads FQNEAQ (reference sequence). The CDR3 is CASSPPAPNSPLHF. The DNA for the CDR3 is TGTGCCAGCAGCCCACCGGCCCCGAATTCACCCCTCCACTTT.

The V gene is TRBV7-2, the J gene TRBJ2-3, with 10 bases lining up with TRBD2. CDR1 and CDR2 (germline): SGHTA, FQGNSA. V was pared by 1 base and J by 2 bases, with 3 bases of the junction left unmatched. The CDR3 extends over 16 amino acids. CDR3 DNA: TGTGCCAGCAGCTTAGGCCTAGCGGGGGCCACAGATACGCAGTATTTT. Encoded protein: CASSLGLAGATDTQYF.

The gene calls are TRBV29-1 and TRBJ1-1; 10 nucleotides line up with TRBD1. The CDR3 covers 14 residues. The germline V gene encodes CDR1 SQVTM and CDR2 ANQGSEA. V shed 6 bases, J shed 3 bases, and the junction held 7 bases outside the gene matches. CDR3 bases: TGCAGCGTGACAGGGGGCCGATACTACACTGAAGCTTTCTTT. This translates into CSVTGGRYYTEAFF.

This sequence joins TRBV7-9 and TRBJ2-7; no reliable D call. V lost 5 bases to trimming and J lost 5 bases, with 4 bases between them. The CDR3 has 10 residues. The germline V gene has CDR1 SEHNR and CDR2 FQNEAQ (reference sequence). The CDR3 region is CASSGNEQYF. The CDR3 bases are TGTGCCAGCAGCGGTAACGAGCAGTACTTC.

V usage is TRBV25-1 and J usage is TRBJ1-6, with 7 bases fitting TRBD1. Germline CDR1 reads MGHDK; CDR2 reads SYGVNS. Trimming took 6 bases from V and 4 from J; bases not matched to a gene: 0. CDR3 length: 13 residues. For the CDR3, the DNA is TGTGCCAGCAGGGGACAGTATAATTCACCCCTCCACTTT. It encodes CASRGQYNSPLHF.

The gene calls are TRBV29-1 and TRBJ1-1; D gene unclear. The germline V and J ends were trimmed by 5 bases and 6 bases, with 7 bases remaining between them. The CDR3 is 10 residues long. Germline assignment: CDR1 SQVTM and CDR2 ANQGSEA. The CDR3 loop is CSVFTAEAFF. The CDR3 DNA sequence: TGCAGCGTTTTCACAGCTGAAGCTTTCTTT.

The CDR3 nucleotides read TGCAGCGTTGACGGGGGCCGGGACAATGAGCAGTTCTTC. Translation: CSVDGGRDNEQFF. V usage is TRBV29-1 and J usage is TRBJ2-1; D may correspond to TRBD1 or TRBD2 (6 bases each). V was trimmed by 3 bases and J by 5 bases, leaving 11 bases between them. CDR3 size: 13 residues. Germline V gives CDR1 SQVTM, CDR2 ANQGSEA.

This clone has more than one count but fewer than ten. This rearrangement joins TRBV20-1 to TRBJ2-1; D possibly uses TRBD1 or TRBD2 (5 bases each). Germline values: CDR1 DFQATT, CDR2 SNEGSKA (reference sequence). Trimming shortened V by 2 bases and J by 8 bases, and 7 bases separated the two germline ends. The CDR3 spans 11 residues. The CDR3 reads CSARLGHEQFF. CDR3 bases: TGCAGTGCTAGACTGGGACATGAGCAGTTCTTC.